A selection of T cell receptor beta chains follows, all from one sample in a study of human T cells and chemical hapten exposure. Via MiXCR, TCRdb re-called the RACE reads, giving one row per CDR3 protein. The data show some 120,000 distinct CDR3 sequences, 8.5% to 9.5% seen once. The sequenced material came from whole blood. The receptors shown here come from a male donor in good health. Some clones in this sample may be carry-over from other donors' samples. The CDR3 runs from the conserved cysteine through the conserved F or W. The order of the fields is V gene, clone size, D gene, J gene, CDR3 protein, CDR3 DNA. D genes are given only for firm matches. Clone size is given for some rows only: seen once, a few or many times, or a class if the clone is expanded.

v_gene: TRBV20-1
abundance: few
d_gene: NA
j_gene: TRBJ2-2
CDR3aa: CSARRRHGELFF
CDR3nt: TGCAGTGCTAGACGGAGGCACGGGGAGCTGTTTTTT

v_gene: TRBV2
abundance: NA
d_gene: TRBD2
j_gene: TRBJ2-1
CDR3aa: CASSRTSGDTEQFF
CDR3nt: TGTGCCAGCAGTAGGACTAGCGGGGACACTGAGCAGTTCTTC

v_gene: TRBV11-2
abundance: many
d_gene: NA
j_gene: TRBJ2-3
CDR3aa: CASSLDGGSTDTQYF
CDR3nt: TGTGCCAGCAGCTTAGATGGCGGGAGCACAGATACGCAGTATTTT

v_gene: TRBV29-1
abundance: NA
d_gene: NA
j_gene: TRBJ1-1
CDR3aa: CSGVGFENTEAFF
CDR3nt: TGCAGCGGTGTGGGATTCGAGAACACTGAAGCTTTCTTT

v_gene: TRBV12-3/TRBV12-4
abundance: NA
d_gene: NA
j_gene: TRBJ2-2
CDR3aa: CASSPVGGANTGELFF
CDR3nt: TGTGCCAGCAGTCCCGTCGGGGGTGCGAACACCGGGGAGCTGTTTTTT

v_gene: TRBV10-1
abundance: many
d_gene: NA
j_gene: TRBJ2-7
CDR3aa: CASTLNGRDYEQYF
CDR3nt: TGCGCCAGCACCTTAAACGGCAGGGACTACGAGCAGTACTTC

v_gene: TRBV6-1
abundance: many
d_gene: TRBD2
j_gene: TRBJ2-5
CDR3aa: CASSELAGGQETQYF
CDR3nt: TGTGCCAGCAGTGAACTAGCGGGGGGGCAAGAGACCCAGTACTTC

v_gene: TRBV11-2
abundance: few
d_gene: NA
j_gene: TRBJ2-7
CDR3aa: CASSPSLILGLSSYEQYF
CDR3nt: TGTGCCAGCAGCCCTAGCTTAATTTTAGGCTTAAGCTCCTACGAGCAGTACTTC

v_gene: TRBV5-1
abundance: NA
d_gene: NA
j_gene: TRBJ2-4
CDR3aa: CASSWRDAPSGNIQYF
CDR3nt: TGCGCCAGCAGCTGGCGGGACGCACCAAGTGGAAACATTCAGTACTTC

v_gene: TRBV28
abundance: NA
d_gene: TRBD1
j_gene: TRBJ1-6
CDR3aa: CASTPPGTGVSPLHF
CDR3nt: TGTGCCAGCACCCCCCCGGGGACAGGCGTTTCACCCCTCCACTTT

v_gene: TRBV4-2
abundance: NA
d_gene: TRBD1
j_gene: TRBJ2-1
CDR3aa: CASSLAGTGESEQFF
CDR3nt: TGTGCCAGCAGCTTGGCCGGGACAGGGGAGAGTGAGCAGTTCTTC

v_gene: TRBV28
abundance: once
d_gene: NA
j_gene: TRBJ2-3
CDR3aa: CASSLGLPNTDTQYF
CDR3nt: TGTGCCAGCAGTTTAGGGCTACCGAACACAGATACGCAGTATTTT

v_gene: TRBV27
abundance: few
d_gene: NA
j_gene: TRBJ2-2
CDR3aa: CASSTSRTANTGELFF
CDR3nt: TGTGCCAGCAGTACCTCCCGGACGGCCAACACCGGGGAGCTGTTTTTT

v_gene: TRBV15
abundance: NA
d_gene: TRBD2
j_gene: TRBJ2-1
CDR3aa: CATSKRPLLAGVGSEQFF
CDR3nt: TGTGCCACCAGCAAGAGACCCCTACTAGCGGGAGTTGGCAGTGAGCAGTTCTTC

v_gene: TRBV27
abundance: many
d_gene: NA
j_gene: TRBJ1-1
CDR3aa: CASRPGETRAEAFF
CDR3nt: TGTGCCAGCCGGCCCGGGGAAACTCGGGCTGAAGCTTTCTTT

v_gene: TRBV7-2
abundance: many
d_gene: NA
j_gene: TRBJ2-1
CDR3aa: CASSSTDSNEQFF
CDR3nt: TGTGCCAGCAGCTCTACGGACAGCAATGAGCAGTTCTTC

v_gene: TRBV25-1
abundance: few
d_gene: NA
j_gene: TRBJ2-7
CDR3aa: CASSDDGQPGYEQYF
CDR3nt: TGTGCCAGCAGTGACGACGGACAGCCAGGCTACGAGCAGTACTTC

v_gene: TRBV10-3
abundance: many
d_gene: NA
j_gene: TRBJ2-3
CDR3aa: CAIRGADTQYF
CDR3nt: TGTGCCATCCGCGGGGCAGATACGCAGTATTTT

v_gene: TRBV20-1
abundance: many
d_gene: TRBD2
j_gene: TRBJ2-2
CDR3aa: CSASPTSGNTGELFF
CDR3nt: TGCAGTGCTAGTCCTACTAGCGGGAACACCGGGGAGCTGTTTTTT

v_gene: TRBV29-1
abundance: many
d_gene: TRBD1
j_gene: TRBJ2-2
CDR3aa: CSVAQGSTGELFF
CDR3nt: TGCAGCGTTGCACAGGGGTCCACCGGGGAGCTGTTTTTT

v_gene: TRBV29-1
abundance: NA
d_gene: NA
j_gene: TRBJ2-1
CDR3aa: CSVRGFKVEQFF
CDR3nt: TGCAGCGTAAGGGGTTTCAAAGTTGAGCAGTTCTTC

v_gene: TRBV7-9
abundance: NA
d_gene: NA
j_gene: TRBJ1-1
CDR3aa: CASSPPQAEGVTEAFF
CDR3nt: TGTGCCAGCAGCCCCCCCCAGGCAGAGGGCGTCACTGAAGCTTTCTTT